This entry lists 22 T cell receptor beta chains sequenced from one sample in a study of control samples from healthy donors and cancer patients. The table came from immunoSEQ multiplex PCR; TCRdb's copy has only in-frame clones and leaves some out. The sample holds 150,000 to 200,000 clones, about 91% seen once. Source material: blood. The receptors stem from a woman under 40 in good health.

V usage is TRBV5-1 and J usage is TRBJ2-7, with TRBD2 identical over 11 bases. J was trimmed by 4 bases and V by 0 bases; bases with no gene match: 3. The CDR3 totals 15 residues. CDR1 SGHRS and CDR2 YFSETQ come from the germline V gene. The CDR3 sequence is CASSLDPSGRYEQYF. The CDR3 DNA is TGCGCCAGCAGCTTGGACCCTAGCGGGAGGTACGAGCAGTACTTC.

The CDR3 sequence: CASSGPTPDTQYF. The CDR3 DNA reads TGCGCCAGCAGCGGGCCTACCCCAGATACGCAGTATTTT. V usage is TRBV5-1 and J usage is TRBJ2-3; D is unclear. This CDR3 has 13 amino acids. Germline V CDR1 and CDR2: SGHRS, YFSETQ. Trimming stripped 4 bases from V and 4 bases from J, with 10 bases between.

This rearrangement joins TRBV6-2 or TRBV6-3 to TRBJ2-5, with D hard to call. The CDR3 is made up of 12 amino acids. V dropped 6 bases and J dropped 2 bases, with 7 bases sitting between them. Per the germline V gene, CDR1 is MNHEY and CDR2 is SVGEGT. The CDR3 nucleotides are TGTGCCAGCAGCGCGGTACAAGAGACCCAGTACTTC. It is translated as CASSAVQETQYF.

The V call is TRBV2, the J call TRBJ2-2, with 10 bases that match TRBD2. The V gene end was trimmed by 8 bases and the J gene end by 7 bases; junction bases not matched to a gene: 10. The CDR3 sequence is 15 residues long. From germline, CDR1 is SNHLY and CDR2 FYNNEI. Here the CDR3 DNA reads TGTGCCAGCGCGACGCTAGCGGGGGAGGGCGGGGAGCTGTTTTTT. Protein sequence: CASATLAGEGGELFF.

This clone was found a few times. This chain links TRBV15 with TRBJ2-1; 10 bases match TRBD2. Germline V lookup: CDR1 LNHNV, CDR2 YYDKDF (reference sequence). There are 14 residues in the CDR3. Losses at the gene ends were 9 bases for V and 4 bases for J; bases not matched to a gene: 6. The CDR3 region has the DNA TGTGCCACAGAGAGCGGGAGGGCTTACAATGAGCAGTTCTTC. This encodes CATESGRAYNEQFF.

There are a few counts of this clone. The chain combines TRBV19 with TRBJ1-1; no definite D call. The CDR3 spans 10 residues. Trimming removed 8 bases at V and 3 bases at J, with 4 bases between. Germline V gene data show CDR1 as LNHDA and CDR2 as SQIVND (reference sequence). CDR3 protein: CASGHTEAFF. The CDR3 bases are TGTGCCAGTGGACACACTGAAGCTTTCTTT.

The V call is TRBV5-6, the J call TRBJ1-2; perhaps TRBD1 as D (5 bases). Germline-derived CDR1 and CDR2 are SGHDT and YYEEEE. The CDR3 totals 14 residues. With 0 bases removed from V and 6 bases from J, the gap between germline ends came to 12 bases. In DNA form, the CDR3 reads TGTGCCAGCAGCTTGGCGGCAGGGCGAAATGGCTACACCTTC. Its protein product is CASSLAAGRNGYTF. Combining the CDR3 with reference TRBV5-6 and TRBJ1-2 gives the whole variable domain DAGVTQSPTHLIKTRGQQVTLRCSPKSGHDTVSWYQQALGQGPQFIFQYYEEEERQRGNFPDRFSGHQFPNYSSELNVNALLLGDSALYLCASSLAAGRNGYTFGSGTRLTVV.

This chain connects TRBV3-1 (or the pseudogene TRBV3-2) to TRBJ1-1, with TRBD1 identical over 7 bases. CDR3 length equals 13 residues. CDR1 is LGHDT, CDR2 YNNKEL, per germline (reference sequence). The ends lost 4 bases at V and 5 bases at J; junction bases unmatched: 4. CDR3 sequence reads: CASSLTGETEAFF. CDR3 nucleotides: TGTGCCAGCAGCCTAACAGGGGAAACTGAAGCTTTCTTT.

The chain couples TRBV3-1 (or the pseudogene TRBV3-2) to TRBJ2-2; TRBD1 matches at 8 bases. CDR1 and CDR2 (germline): LGHDT, YNNKEL (reference sequence). V lost 3 bases, J lost 4 bases, and 7 bases stayed unmatched. This CDR3 spans 16 amino acids. CDR3 nucleotides: TGTGCCAGCAGCCACCAGGACAGGGTTTTCACCGGGGAGCTGTTTTTT. Protein product: CASSHQDRVFTGELFF.

The chain is built from TRBV10-2 and TRBJ2-7, with 12 bases aligning to TRBD2. Germline trimming cut 3 bases from V and 7 bases from J; bases unmatched to any gene: 4. The CDR3 covers 14 residues. Germline V gene sequence: CDR1 WSHSY, CDR2 SAAADI. The CDR3 protein is CASSETSGRYEQYF. The CDR3 DNA reads TGCGCCAGCAGTGAAACTAGCGGGAGGTATGAGCAGTACTTC.

This chain joins TRBV2 and TRBJ2-2; the D is unclear. Germline-derived CDR1 and CDR2 are SNHLY and FYNNEI. Trimming pared 4 bases from V and 2 bases from J, leaving 11 bases between. The CDR3 sequence is 15 residues long. CDR3 amino acids: CASSGDRANTGELFF. CDR3 DNA sequence: TGTGCCAGCAGTGGGGATAGGGCCAACACCGGGGAGCTGTTTTTT.

The CDR3 coding sequence is TGTGCCAGCAGCCTACGGCGCGGGGGCTCGATGAAGGATACGCAGTATTTT. Translation gives CASSLRRGGSMKDTQYF. V usage is TRBV27 and J usage is TRBJ2-3; D possibly corresponds to TRBD2 (7 bases). Looked up from germline, CDR1 is MNHEY and CDR2 is SMNVEV (reference sequence). The CDR3 extends over 17 amino acids. Trimming removed 6 bases from V and 6 bases from J, with 25 bases in between.

The chain carries TRBV14 and TRBJ1-6, with TRBD1 matching 7 bases. V was pared by 0 bases and J by 9 bases, with 5 bases of the junction left unmatched. CDR1 and CDR2 (germline): SGHDN, FVKESK. The CDR3 is made up of 15 amino acids. The DNA for the CDR3 is TGTGCCAGCAGCCAAGATGGCAGGGGGGTTTCACCCCTCCACTTT. It specifies CASSQDGRGVSPLHF.

This chain links TRBV20-1 with TRBJ2-7; D is ambiguous. Germline assignment: CDR1 DFQATT and CDR2 SNEGSKA (reference sequence). Between the trimmed V and J ends, which lost 6 bases and 4 bases, there was a span of 7 bases. The CDR3 has 10 amino acids. CDR3 sequence: CSAGQYEQYF. CDR3 bases: TGCAGTGCGGGCCAGTACGAGCAGTACTTC.

V usage is TRBV6-5 and J usage is TRBJ2-1; 7 nucleotides line up with TRBD1. Germline-derived CDR1 and CDR2 are MNHEY and SVGAGI. The length of the CDR3 is 15 residues. V gave up 8 bases and J gave up 0 bases; unmatched junction bases: 7. Here the CDR3 reads CASQGGVSSYNEQFF. The CDR3 region has the DNA TGTGCCAGCCAAGGGGGCGTCAGCTCCTACAATGAGCAGTTCTTC.

This clone occurred once. V gene TRBV19 combines with J gene TRBJ2-5, with TRBD1 identical over 7 bases. V was pared by 1 base and J by 0 bases, with 5 bases of the junction left unmatched. This CDR3 spans 16 amino acids. Germline CDR1 reads LNHDA; CDR2 reads SQIVND (reference sequence). The CDR3 loop is CASSIGRTGYQETQYF. In nucleotides, the CDR3 is TGTGCCAGTAGTATAGGGCGGACAGGCTACCAAGAGACCCAGTACTTC.

The CDR3 here is CASSLGWAGRTDTQYF. CDR3 bases: TGTGCCAGCAGCTTAGGATGGGCGGGTCGCACAGATACGCAGTATTTT. The chain couples TRBV11-2 to TRBJ2-3, with a weak D call TRBD2 (5 bases). The CDR3 has 16 amino acids. Germline V lookup: CDR1 SGHAT, CDR2 FQNNGV. V gave up 1 base and J gave up 1 base, with 12 bases separating them.

The V and J genes are TRBV14 and TRBJ2-3; the D gene is possibly TRBD2 (5 bases). The V end lost 1 base, the J end lost 9 bases, and 8 bases lay between the germline ends. This CDR3 region has 12 residues. Germline V gives CDR1 SGHDN, CDR2 FVKESK. CDR3 bases: TGTGCCAGCAGCCAAGGTAGCGCCACGCAGTATTTT. Translated, it gives CASSQGSATQYF.

This chain connects TRBV5-1 to TRBJ2-3; TRBD2 matches at 7 bases. V was pared by 0 bases and J by 2 bases, with 6 bases of the junction left unmatched. From germline, CDR1 is SGHRS and CDR2 YFSETQ. The CDR3 contains 16 residues. In DNA form, the CDR3 reads TGCGCCAGCAGCTTGGTTGCGGGAGACTCCACAGATACGCAGTATTTT. Encoded protein: CASSLVAGDSTDTQYF.

The chain links TRBV30 to TRBJ1-1; TRBD1 aligns across 7 bases. The germline V gene encodes CDR1 GTSNPN and CDR2 SVGIG (reference sequence). The CDR3 runs to 13 residues. With 8 bases clipped from V and 0 bases from J, the junction kept 6 bases outside the gene matches. CDR3 in amino acids: CAAKTGLNTEAFF. The CDR3 bases are TGTGCCGCCAAGACAGGGCTGAACACTGAAGCTTTCTTT. Looking up the rest from reference TRBV30 and TRBJ1-1 gives the full variable domain: SQTIHQWPATLVQPVGSPLSLECTVEGTSNPNLYWYRQAAGRGLQLLFYSVGIGQISSEVPQNLSASRPQDRQFILSSKKLLLSDSGFYLCAAKTGLNTEAFFGQGTRLTVV.

The chain combines TRBV21-1 with TRBJ1-2; TRBD1, the table's D call, lacks a check against the DNA. TRBV21-1 is a listed pseudogene. The CDR3 covers 15 residues. CDR3 sequence (DNA): TGTGCCAGCAGCGCCGGCGACAGTCACTTCGATGGCTACACCTTC. This translates into CASSAGDSHFDGYTF.

The sample holds a few counts of this clone. The CDR3 DNA reads TGTGCCAGCAGCTTAATGGTTGGTGAGCAGTTCTTC. It encodes CASSLMVGEQFF. V usage is TRBV7-9 and J usage is TRBJ2-1; D uncertain. Germline V CDR1 and CDR2: SEHNR, FQNEAQ (reference sequence). The CDR3 has 12 amino acids. V shed 2 bases and J shed 9 bases, with 8 bases lying between them.